What follows are 3 T cell receptor beta chains derived from one specimen sequenced in a study of T cell changes during pregnancy in multiple sclerosis. Profiling relied on immunoSEQ multiplex PCR, and the TCRdb table lists in-frame clones only, not all of them. The table lists 75,000 to 80,000 clones, approximately 92% of them singletons. Here the sequenced sample was peripheral blood, taken in the second trimester of pregnancy. These receptors all stem from a female donor in good health, enrolled as a control in a pregnancy study.

The V gene is TRBV4-3, the J gene TRBJ2-2; 13 bases agree with TRBD2. The V gene's germline CDR1 is LGHNA and CDR2 YSLEER. This CDR3 region has 18 residues. The trim removed 4 bases at V and 5 bases at J, leaving 10 bases unmatched. The CDR3 protein is CASSRGLAGAGWTGELFF. The CDR3 DNA is TGCGCCAGCAGCCGAGGACTAGCGGGGGCGGGCTGGACCGGGGAGCTGTTTTTT.

This clone is a singleton in its sample. This sequence joins TRBV7-8 and TRBJ2-1, with D perhaps matching TRBD2 (6 bases). Germline V gene lookup returns CDR1 SGHVS and CDR2 FQNEAQ. This CDR3 comprises 15 residues. V was shortened by 2 bases and J by 3 bases, with 11 bases between the two germline ends. CDR3 sequence reads: CASSLIVGGYNEQFF. Written as DNA, the CDR3 is TGTGCCAGCAGCTTAATAGTCGGGGGCTACAATGAGCAGTTCTTC.

The chain recombines TRBV9 with TRBJ2-7, with 10 nucleotides matching TRBD1. The CDR3 spans 15 residues. Trimming at V came to 5 bases and at J to 2 bases, leaving 7 bases not matched to a gene. The germline V gene encodes CDR1 SGDLS and CDR2 YYNGEE. CDR3 amino acids: CASSARGQGAYEQYF. The CDR3 nucleotides are TGTGCCAGCAGTGCACGCGGACAGGGGGCCTACGAGCAGTACTTC.